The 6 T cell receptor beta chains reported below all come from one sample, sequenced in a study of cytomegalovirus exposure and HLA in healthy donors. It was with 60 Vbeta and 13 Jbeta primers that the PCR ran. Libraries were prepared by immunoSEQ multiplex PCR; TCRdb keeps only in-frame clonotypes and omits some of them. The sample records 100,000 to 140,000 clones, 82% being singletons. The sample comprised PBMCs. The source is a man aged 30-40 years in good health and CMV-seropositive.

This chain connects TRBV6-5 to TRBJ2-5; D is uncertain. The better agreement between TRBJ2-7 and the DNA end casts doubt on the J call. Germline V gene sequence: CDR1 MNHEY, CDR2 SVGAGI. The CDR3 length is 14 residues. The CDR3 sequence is CASRRSLSHYEQYF. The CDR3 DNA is TGTGCCAGCAGAAGGTCTCTCTCCCACTACGAGCAGTACTTC.

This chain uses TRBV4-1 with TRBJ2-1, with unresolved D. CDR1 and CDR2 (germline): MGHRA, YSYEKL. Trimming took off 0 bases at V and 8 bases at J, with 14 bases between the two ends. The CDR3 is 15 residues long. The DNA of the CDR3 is TGCGCCAGCAGCCAAGACAGGCCTCGAGTCTATGAGCAGTTCTTC. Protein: CASSQDRPRVYEQFF.

Here the CDR3 DNA reads TGTGCCAGCCCTTCACGCCCAGGGGAGACAGATACGCAGTATTTT. This sequence encodes CASPSRPGETDTQYF. The V call is TRBV6-5, the J call TRBJ2-3, with a possible D match to TRBD1 (6 bases). The CDR3 covers 15 residues. V lost 8 bases and J lost 3, with 18 bases in between. Looked up from germline, CDR1 is MNHEY and CDR2 is SVGAGI.

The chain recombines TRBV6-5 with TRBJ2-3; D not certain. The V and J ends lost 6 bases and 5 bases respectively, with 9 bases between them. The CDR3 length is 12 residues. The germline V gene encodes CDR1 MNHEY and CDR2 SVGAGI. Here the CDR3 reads CASSGRGDTQYF. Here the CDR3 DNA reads TGTGCCAGCAGCGGTCGAGGAGATACGCAGTATTTT.

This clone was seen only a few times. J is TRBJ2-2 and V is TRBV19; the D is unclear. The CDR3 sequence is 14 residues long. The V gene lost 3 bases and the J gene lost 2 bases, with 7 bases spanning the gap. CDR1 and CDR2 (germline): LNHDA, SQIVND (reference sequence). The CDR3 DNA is TGTGCCAGTAGTATTAGCCACAACACCGGGGAGCTGTTTTTT. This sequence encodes CASSISHNTGELFF.

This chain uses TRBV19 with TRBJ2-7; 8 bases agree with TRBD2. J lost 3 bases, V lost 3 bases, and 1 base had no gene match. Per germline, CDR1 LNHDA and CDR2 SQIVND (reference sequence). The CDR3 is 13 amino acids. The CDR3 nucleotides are TGTGCCAGTAGTATGGGGACTAGCTACGAGCAGTACTTC. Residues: CASSMGTSYEQYF.